One and the same sample provided the 31 T cell receptor beta chains below, sequenced in a study of cytomegalovirus exposure and HLA in healthy donors. Both 60 Vbeta primers and 13 Jbeta primers went into the PCR. TCRdb's table, derived via immunoSEQ multiplex PCR, lists solely in-frame clones and lacks some. The table has under 200,000 clones, 70% to 80% seen once; the top ten hold under 2.5%. The sample taken for sequencing was PBMCs. These receptor sequences come from a man between 60 and 75 years old in good health and CMV-seronegative.

V is TRBV6-5 and J is TRBJ2-3; 7 positions agree with TRBD2. There are 14 residues in the CDR3. Trimming removed 5 bases from V and 2 bases from J; junction bases left unmatched: 4. CDR1 MNHEY and CDR2 SVGAGI come from the germline V gene. The CDR3 is CASSPLADTDTQYF. The CDR3 bases are TGTGCCAGCAGTCCGCTAGCGGACACAGATACGCAGTATTTT.

V usage is TRBV5-1 and J usage is TRBJ2-3, with a tentative D call TRBD2 (5 bases). CDR1 SGHRS and CDR2 YFSETQ come from the germline V gene. V lost 4 bases to trimming and J lost 2 bases, with 11 bases between them. CDR3 length equals 14 residues. CDR3 loop: CASSATTNTDTQYF. CDR3 coding DNA: TGCGCCAGCAGCGCCACGACTAACACAGATACGCAGTATTTT.

The chain carries TRBV19 and TRBJ2-5; D may be TRBD2 (6 bases). Germline lookup yields CDR1 LNHDA and CDR2 SQIVND (reference sequence). This CDR3 contains 16 residues. The V end was cut by 1 base, the J end by 5 bases, with 17 bases between. For the CDR3, the DNA is TGTGCCAGTAGTATAGGGGCTAGCGCCCCTGGGGAGACCCAGTACTTC. Encoded protein: CASSIGASAPGETQYF.

The chain couples TRBV5-1 to TRBJ2-5; 9 bases line up with TRBD2. The CDR3 extends over 15 amino acids. From germline, CDR1 is SGHRS and CDR2 YFSETQ. V shed 4 bases, J shed 2 bases, and the junction held 6 bases outside the gene matches. The CDR3 nucleotides are TGCGCCAGCAGCCCCCGACTAGCGGCTCAAGAGACCCAGTACTTC. Its protein is CASSPRLAAQETQYF.

To note about this clone: The junction shows a germline mismatch at one end, possibly a read error. CDR3 sequence (DNA): TGTGCCAGCAGCGTAGGTCAGGGGTTGAAGCCCCAGAATTTT. Translation: CASSVGQGLKPQNF. The rearrangement joins TRBV9 to TRBJ1-5, with D perhaps matching TRBD1 (6 bases). Germline loops: CDR1 SGDLS, CDR2 YYNGEE. The CDR3 is 14 amino acids. Combining the CDR3 with reference TRBV9 and TRBJ1-5 gives the whole variable domain DSGVTQTPKHLITATGQRVTLRCSPRSGDLSVYWYQQSLDQGLQFLIQYYNGEERAKGNILERFSAQQFPDLHSELNLSSLELGDSALYFCASSVGQGLKPQNFGDGTRLSIL.

The chain couples TRBV9 to TRBJ1-3; tentative D call: TRBD1 (6 bases). Germline V gene sequence: CDR1 SGDLS, CDR2 YYNGEE. V lost 4 bases, J lost 4 bases, and 15 bases lay in between. The CDR3 extends over 15 amino acids. In nucleotides, the CDR3 is TGTGCCAGCAGCCCCGTCGCGGGGGGCGGAAACACCATATATTTT. It codes for CASSPVAGGGNTIYF.

This chain uses TRBV6-1 with TRBJ1-4, with D maybe TRBD1 (6 bases). V was clipped by 3 bases and J by 8 bases, with 10 bases between them. The CDR3 runs to 13 residues. The germline CDR1 and CDR2 sequences are MNHNS and SASEGT. For the CDR3, the DNA is TGTGCCAGCAGTGATGCAGGGGACGAAAAACTGTTTTTT. It is translated as CASSDAGDEKLFF.

The chain recombines TRBV30 with TRBJ2-5; 11 bases agree with TRBD1. TRBJ2-7 matches the DNA end more closely, so the J call is doubtful. Germline CDR1 and CDR2: GTSNPN and SVGIG (reference sequence). There are 16 residues in the CDR3. CDR3 amino acids: CAWSVQPGQGAYEQYF. In nucleotides, the CDR3 is TGTGCCTGGAGTGTACAACCGGGACAGGGGGCCTACGAGCAGTACTTC.

V gene TRBV6-5 combines with J gene TRBJ1-5; D is ambiguous. Germline CDR1 and CDR2: MNHEY and SVGAGI. This CDR3 is 13 amino acids long. The CDR3 protein is CVTAVVNNQPQHF. The CDR3 DNA sequence: TGTGTCACAGCAGTAGTGAACAATCAGCCCCAGCATTTT.

The V and J genes are TRBV5-4 and TRBJ1-1; 12 bases map to TRBD1. This CDR3 spans 17 amino acids. Germline V lookup: CDR1 SGHNT, CDR2 YYREEE (reference sequence). V lost 4 bases to trimming and J lost 1 base; unmatched junction nucleotides: 8. CDR3 sequence: CASSGPGQGARNTEAFF. CDR3 bases: TGTGCCAGCAGCGGTCCGGGACAGGGGGCCAGGAACACTGAAGCTTTCTTT.

The chain uses TRBV4-2 and TRBJ2-7, with 7 positions matching TRBD1. Germline trimming cut 5 bases from V and 7 bases from J; bases unmatched to any gene: 8. In germline, CDR1 is LGHNA, CDR2 YNFKEQ. The CDR3 runs 13 residues. The DNA for the CDR3 is TGTGCCAGCAGCTCGACAGGGTCTGGGGAGCAGTACTTC. This gives the protein CASSSTGSGEQYF.

In DNA form, the CDR3 reads TGTGCCAGCTCAAACCCGGGACAGCCAGATCGGGGCTACACCTTC. It specifies CASSNPGQPDRGYTF. The chain employs TRBV18 and TRBJ1-2; 7 bases line up with TRBD1. The junction had 14 bases not matched to a gene; V was cut back by 5 bases and J by 8 bases. This CDR3 comprises 15 residues. Germline V gene sequence: CDR1 KGHSH, CDR2 LQKENI.

This clone showed up just a few times. The genes are TRBV7-8 and TRBJ2-5, with 14 bases fitting TRBD2. Germline trimming cut 4 bases from V and 1 base from J; bases unmatched to any gene: 8. Germline V gene lookup returns CDR1 SGHVS and CDR2 FQNEAQ. The CDR3 has 18 residues. The CDR3 sequence: CASSSGLAGGRSQETQYF. The CDR3 DNA reads TGTGCCAGCAGCTCCGGACTAGCGGGAGGAAGGAGCCAAGAGACCCAGTACTTC.

The chain recombines TRBV5-8 with TRBJ1-6; the match to TRBD1 covers 9 bases. The CDR3 contains 15 residues. V was clipped by 4 bases and J by 4 bases; unmatched bases: 3. Germline assignment: CDR1 SGHTS and CDR2 YDEGEE. The CDR3 reads CASSAGQGYNSPLHF. The CDR3 DNA reads as TGTGCCAGCAGCGCGGGACAGGGATATAATTCACCCCTCCACTTT.

Of note for this clone: Relative to the germline gene, one junction end is altered; a read error may explain this. The V and J genes are TRBV18 and TRBJ1-5; D is possibly TRBD1 (5 bases). Germline lookup yields CDR1 KGHSH and CDR2 LQKENI. The CDR3 is 14 residues long. The CDR3 region has the DNA TGTGCCAGCTCACCTGGGGGGGATAATCAGCCCCAGAATTTT. Translation gives CASSPGGDNQPQNF.

This sequence joins TRBV6-1 and TRBJ2-3, with D possibly being TRBD1 (5 bases). The CDR3 sequence is 14 residues long. Germline V CDR1 and CDR2: MNHNS, SASEGT. Deletions cut 0 bases from V and 1 base from J, with 5 bases between. The CDR3 DNA sequence: TGTGCCAGCAGTGAAGCCAGGGGCACAGATACGCAGTATTTT. This sequence encodes CASSEARGTDTQYF.

The rearrangement uses TRBV30 and TRBJ2-7; 9 bases map to TRBD2. There are 15 residues in the CDR3. V was clipped by 0 bases and J by 1 base; unmatched bases: 4. Per the germline V gene, CDR1 is GTSNPN and CDR2 is SVGIG (reference sequence). DNA of the CDR3: TGTGCCTGGAGTGTTAGCGGGAGACCTTCCTACGAGCAGTACTTC. Its protein product is CAWSVSGRPSYEQYF.

This clone appeared once. The rearrangement joins TRBV5-6 to TRBJ1-2; 8 bases line up with TRBD1. Germline CDR1 is SGHDT and CDR2 is YYEEEE. V was pared by 4 bases and J by 8 bases, with 4 bases of the junction left unmatched. The length of the CDR3 is 12 residues. The CDR3 is CASSDRGRGYTF. The DNA of the CDR3 is TGTGCCAGCAGCGACAGGGGCCGGGGCTACACCTTC.

The gene calls are TRBV21-1 and TRBJ2-1; TRBD2, the D gene given by the table, was not confirmed from the DNA. TRBV21-1 has pseudogene status. The CDR3 is made up of 16 amino acids. CDR3 protein: CASSNGGELTGYEQFF. The CDR3 coding sequence is TGTGCCAGCAGCAATGGGGGGGAGCTTACTGGATATGAGCAGTTCTTC.

The CDR3 region is CASSSRSGPNEKLFF. CDR3 nucleotides: TGCGCCAGCAGCTCCCGGTCAGGCCCTAATGAAAAACTGTTTTTT. This chain connects TRBV5-1 to TRBJ1-4, with D uncertain. The V gene's germline CDR1 is SGHRS and CDR2 YFSETQ. The CDR3 consists of 15 residues. The V gene lost 3 bases and the J gene lost 3 bases, with 12 bases spanning the gap.

The chain uses TRBV11-2 and TRBJ2-7, with 7 bases aligning to TRBD1. The V gene's germline CDR1 is SGHAT and CDR2 FQNNGV. The CDR3 is 15 amino acids. With V trimmed by 0 bases and J by 1 base, 3 bases remained unmatched. This CDR3 is CASSLDGTVSYEQYF. The DNA for the CDR3 is TGTGCCAGCAGCTTAGACGGGACAGTTTCCTACGAGCAGTACTTC.

CDR3 DNA sequence: TGTGCCAGCAGCTTAGGTAGACAAAGTTACTTC. The encoded protein is CASSLGRQSYF. V usage is TRBV7-2 and J usage is TRBJ2-7; D uncertain. V shed 1 base and J shed 13 bases, with 11 bases lying between them. Germline lookup yields CDR1 SGHTA and CDR2 FQGNSA. The length of the CDR3 is 11 residues.

CDR3 in amino acids: CASSPGQYTDTQYF. CDR3 sequence (DNA): TGCGCCAGCAGCCCGGGACAGTACACAGATACGCAGTATTTT. This chain joins TRBV5-1 and TRBJ2-3, with 7 nucleotides matching TRBD1. Unmatched junction bases numbered 4, after V lost 4 bases and J lost 2 bases. Germline V gives CDR1 SGHRS, CDR2 YFSETQ. The CDR3 extends over 14 amino acids. Looking up the rest from reference TRBV5-1 and TRBJ2-3 gives the full variable domain: KAGVTQTPRYLIKTRGQQVTLSCSPISGHRSVSWYQQTPGQGLQFLFEYFSETQRNKGNFPGRFSGRQFSNSRSEMNVSTLELGDSALYLCASSPGQYTDTQYFGPGTRLTVL.

This clone was observed a few times. The genes are TRBV5-1 and TRBJ2-6; 7 nucleotides align to TRBD1. From germline, CDR1 is SGHRS and CDR2 YFSETQ. This CDR3 has 17 residues. The trim removed 2 bases at V and 0 bases at J, leaving 5 bases unmatched. The DNA for the CDR3 is TGCGCCAGCAGCTTTACAGGGGACCCCTCTGGGGCCAACGTCCTGACTTTC. It codes for CASSFTGDPSGANVLTF.

This clone was detected a few times. This chain connects TRBV6-6 to TRBJ2-2; D gene ambiguous. V was trimmed by 1 base and J by 4 bases, leaving 13 bases between them. This CDR3 is 16 amino acids long. The germline V gene has CDR1 MNHNY and CDR2 SVGAGI (reference sequence). The CDR3 is CASSYWPNPGTGELFF. Written as DNA, the CDR3 is TGTGCCAGCAGTTACTGGCCTAATCCGGGCACCGGGGAGCTGTTTTTT.

This clone was observed a handful of times. The chain couples TRBV9 to TRBJ2-7, with D hard to call. The V and J ends lost 4 bases and 2 bases respectively, with 16 bases between them. This CDR3 is 15 amino acids long. CDR1 and CDR2 from the germline V gene are SGDLS and YYNGEE. The CDR3 nucleotides read TGTGCCAGCAGCCCCCGAGTTTCGGTTACCTACGAGCAGTACTTC. Translating it yields CASSPRVSVTYEQYF.

This rearrangement joins TRBV14 to TRBJ2-7; the match to TRBD2 covers 8 bases. The germline V gene has CDR1 SGHDN and CDR2 FVKESK. The CDR3 consists of 16 residues. Unmatched junction bases numbered 9, after V lost 1 base and J lost 4 bases. The CDR3 sequence: CASSQAFPGGSYEQYF. For the CDR3, the DNA is TGTGCCAGCAGCCAAGCTTTCCCGGGAGGGAGTTACGAGCAGTACTTC. The variable domain in full, with the rest retrieved from reference TRBV14 and TRBJ2-7, is EAGVTQFPSHSVIEKGQTVTLRCDPISGHDNLYWYRRVMGKEIKFLLHFVKESKQDESGMPNNRFLAERTGGTYSTLKVQPAELEDSGVYFCASSQAFPGGSYEQYFGPGTRLTVT.

The J gene is TRBJ1-2, the V gene TRBV29-1, with a tentative D call TRBD1 (5 bases). The germline V and J ends were trimmed by 3 bases and 3 bases, with 11 bases remaining between them. Germline CDR1 and CDR2: SQVTM and ANQGSEA. This CDR3 has 13 amino acids. The CDR3 coding sequence is TGCAGCGTTGAGTCTTCGGGGGACTATGGCTACACCTTC. Encoded protein: CSVESSGDYGYTF.

The chain has TRBV30 and TRBJ2-3; 7 bases are a match to TRBD1. J was trimmed by 6 bases and V by 7 bases; bases with no gene match: 13. The CDR3 extends over 14 amino acids. Germline V gene lookup returns CDR1 GTSNPN and CDR2 SVGIG (reference sequence). CDR3 sequence reads: CASTQGVTTDTQYF. In nucleotides, the CDR3 is TGTGCCTCTACTCAGGGGGTAACCACGGATACGCAGTATTTT.

The V gene is TRBV28, the J gene TRBJ2-2; tentative D call: TRBD1 (6 bases). The CDR3 extends over 16 amino acids. Between the trimmed V and J ends, which lost 4 bases and 0 bases, there was a span of 12 bases. Germline V gene data show CDR1 as MDHEN and CDR2 as SYDVKM. CDR3 sequence: CASSSSGTPNTGELFF. The DNA for the CDR3 is TGTGCCAGCAGTTCCTCCGGGACACCGAACACCGGGGAGCTGTTTTTT.

A word on this clone: Other DNA sequences from this sample encode an identical CDR3 as well. The V gene is TRBV5-1, the J gene TRBJ1-5; TRBD1 agrees at 7 bases. The germline V gene encodes CDR1 SGHRS and CDR2 YFSETQ. V gave up 1 base and J gave up 4 bases; unmatched junction bases: 5. CDR3 length equals 15 residues. The CDR3 nucleotides are TGCGCCAGCAGCTTGTTAGGGGGCCGGAATCAGCCCCAGCATTTT. Protein: CASSLLGGRNQPQHF.